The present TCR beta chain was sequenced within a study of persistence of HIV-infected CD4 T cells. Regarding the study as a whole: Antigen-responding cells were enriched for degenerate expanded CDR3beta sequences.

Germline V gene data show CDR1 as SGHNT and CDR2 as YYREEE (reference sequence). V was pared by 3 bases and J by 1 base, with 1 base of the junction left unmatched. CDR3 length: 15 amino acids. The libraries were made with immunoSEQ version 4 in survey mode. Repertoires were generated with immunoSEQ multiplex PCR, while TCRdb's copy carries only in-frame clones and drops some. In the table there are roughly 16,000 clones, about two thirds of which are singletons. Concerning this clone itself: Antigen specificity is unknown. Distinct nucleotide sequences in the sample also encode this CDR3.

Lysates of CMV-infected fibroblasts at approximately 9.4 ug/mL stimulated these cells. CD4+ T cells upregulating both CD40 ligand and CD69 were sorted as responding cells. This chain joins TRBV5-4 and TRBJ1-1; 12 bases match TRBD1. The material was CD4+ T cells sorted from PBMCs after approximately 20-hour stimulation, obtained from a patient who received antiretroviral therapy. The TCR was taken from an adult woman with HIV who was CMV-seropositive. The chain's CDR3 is CASSWGQGANTEAFF. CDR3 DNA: TGTGCCAGCAGCTGGGGACAGGGGGCGAACACTGAAGCTTTCTTT.